The 3 T cell receptor beta chains below all came from one sample that was sequenced in a study of blood T cell repertoires in COVID-19. Sequencing used immunoSEQ multiplex PCR; TCRdb keeps in-frame clones, though not all of them. The sample holds roughly 140,000 clones, roughly 80% seen once. Sequences were obtained from peripheral blood. Source of these receptors: a man in his 60s with acute or convalescent COVID-19.

A few counts support this clone. V is TRBV4-1 and J is TRBJ2-7; a possible D gene is TRBD2 (7 bases). Per the germline V gene, CDR1 is MGHRA and CDR2 is YSYEKL. The CDR3 loop spans 18 amino acids. V lost 2 bases and J lost 0, with 20 bases in between. For the CDR3, the DNA is TGCGCCAGCAGCCAATGGCGGAGGCGGGGGCCCGACTCCTACGAGCAGTACTTC. This encodes CASSQWRRRGPDSYEQYF.

The chain employs TRBV27 and TRBJ2-1; weak D call: TRBD2 (6 bases). V gave up 7 bases and J gave up 3 bases, with 22 bases separating them. The germline V gene has CDR1 MNHEY and CDR2 SMNVEV (reference sequence). This CDR3 has 17 amino acids. CDR3 loop: CASNGRLTDALYNEQFF. The DNA of the CDR3 is TGTGCCAGCAATGGGAGGTTGACGGACGCCCTCTACAATGAGCAGTTCTTC.

V usage is TRBV29-1 and J usage is TRBJ1-1; maybe TRBD1 (5 bases). The CDR3 is 12 amino acids. V lost 7 bases and J lost 0, with 9 bases in between. Germline lookup yields CDR1 SQVTM and CDR2 ANQGSEA. CDR3 sequence: CSGQTVNTEAFF. CDR3 sequence (DNA): TGCAGCGGACAGACAGTGAACACTGAAGCTTTCTTT.